The 19 T cell receptor beta chains reported below all come from one sample, sequenced in a study of blood T cell repertoires in COVID-19. TCRdb keeps only in-frame clones here, not all; method: immunoSEQ multiplex PCR. This sample has under 150,000 clones, with about 87% found just once. The sequenced material came from PBMCs or T cells enriched from blood (not recorded which). The receptors stem from a man aged 45-65 years in a cohort exposed to, infected with or recovered from COVID-19 (not recorded which).

The rearrangement joins TRBV21-1 to TRBJ1-5; the table names TRBD1, a call not compared with the DNA. TRBV21-1 represents a pseudogene. The CDR3 totals 15 residues. For the CDR3, the DNA is TGTGCCAGCAGAATTACGACAGGGCCCAATCAGCCCCAGCATTTT. This encodes CASRITTGPNQPQHF.

V is TRBV10-3 and J is TRBJ1-1; no reliable D call. The CDR3 covers 17 residues. V lost 4 bases to trimming and J lost 4 bases, with 22 bases between them. Germline lookup yields CDR1 ENHRY and CDR2 SYGVKD. DNA of the CDR3: TGTGCCATCAGTGGACGGGGTGGGCCGGGCGTTAGCACTGAAGCTTTCTTT. Translating gives CAISGRGGPGVSTEAFF.

This clone was seen just once. The V gene is TRBV10-3, the J gene TRBJ2-1, with D possibly matching TRBD1 (5 bases). Trimming cost V 7 bases and J 3 bases, with 10 bases left between them. This CDR3 spans 13 amino acids. Germline CDR1 ENHRY, CDR2 SYGVKD. For the CDR3, the DNA is TGTGCCATCAAAATAGACAGCTACAATGAGCAGTTCTTC. Translating it yields CAIKIDSYNEQFF.

This chain links TRBV13 with TRBJ1-5; TRBD1 is a possible D gene (6 bases). Germline CDR1 and CDR2: PRHDT and FYEKMQ (reference sequence). The CDR3 has 15 residues. The ends were cut back, 3 bases at V and 3 bases at J, with 12 bases in the middle. The CDR3 sequence is CASSFAQGLNQPQHF. The CDR3 DNA sequence: TGTGCCAGCAGCTTCGCTCAGGGGCTCAATCAGCCCCAGCATTTT.

This chain connects TRBV7-2 to TRBJ1-4, with TRBD1 matching 11 bases. J lost 4 bases, V lost 1 base, and 5 bases had no gene match. The CDR3 has 17 residues. Germline lookup yields CDR1 SGHTA and CDR2 FQGNSA. CDR3 coding DNA: TGTGCCAGCAGCTTAGTTGGGACAGGGGGGGGTAATGAAAAACTGTTTTTT. As protein: CASSLVGTGGGNEKLFF.

The chain carries TRBV28 and TRBJ2-2, with TRBD2 identical over 10 bases. The CDR3 is 19 amino acids. Germline V lookup: CDR1 MDHEN, CDR2 SYDVKM. V shed 3 bases, J shed 5 bases, and the junction held 15 bases outside the gene matches. As DNA, the CDR3 is TGTGCCAGCAGTTTCTCGGGCTTAGCGGGGGGAATCCGAACCGGGGAGCTGTTTTTT. Translation: CASSFSGLAGGIRTGELFF.

This chain joins TRBV3-1 (or the pseudogene TRBV3-2) and TRBJ2-5; no clear D gene. The germline gives CDR1 LGHDT, CDR2 YNNKEL (reference sequence). The CDR3 totals 14 residues. V gave up 0 bases and J gave up 3 bases, with 8 bases separating them. CDR3 nucleotides: TGTGCCAGCAGCCAAGACAAGAGAGAAGAGACCCAGTACTTC. It translates to CASSQDKREETQYF.

This sequence joins TRBV19 and TRBJ1-1, with 7 nucleotides matching TRBD1. This CDR3 contains 14 residues. V lost 7 bases and J lost 1; bases outside the gene matches: 6. Germline loops: CDR1 LNHDA, CDR2 SQIVND (reference sequence). The CDR3 reads CASTLQGSNTEAFF. The CDR3 nucleotides are TGTGCCAGTACTCTACAGGGGTCGAACACTGAAGCTTTCTTT.

The CDR3 DNA sequence: TGCGCCAGCAGCGAAGAGCGCACTGAAGCTTTCTTT. This gives the protein CASSEERTEAFF. The gene calls are TRBV5-1 and TRBJ1-1; the D is unclear. The germline V and J ends were trimmed by 4 bases and 4 bases, with 8 bases remaining between them. CDR3 size: 12 residues. The germline V gene has CDR1 SGHRS and CDR2 YFSETQ.

The chain employs TRBV6-5 and TRBJ1-6; D may be TRBD1 (5 bases). Germline V gives CDR1 MNHEY, CDR2 SVGAGI. Trimming pared 2 bases from V and 10 bases from J, leaving 12 bases between. This CDR3 comprises 14 residues. CDR3 loop: CASSYREGQSPLHF. As DNA, the CDR3 is TGTGCCAGCAGTTACCGGGAGGGGCAATCACCCCTCCACTTT.

The chain recombines TRBV9 with TRBJ2-7, with 9 bases that match TRBD1. Germline trimming cut 0 bases from V and 3 bases from J; bases unmatched to any gene: 1. The CDR3 consists of 14 residues. CDR1 and CDR2 from the germline V gene are SGDLS and YYNGEE. CDR3 protein: CASSVADRGYEQYF. CDR3 nucleotide sequence: TGTGCCAGCAGCGTAGCGGACAGGGGCTACGAGCAGTACTTC.

This clone was seen a single time. This chain connects TRBV19 to TRBJ1-2; 10 bases match TRBD1. This CDR3 region has 14 residues. Germline V gives CDR1 LNHDA, CDR2 SQIVND (reference sequence). V trimming: 6 bases; J trimming: 7 bases; junction bases outside the gene matches: 8. The DNA of the CDR3 is TGTGCCAGTAGCCCCGGGGACAGGGGATCTGGCTACACCTTC. It specifies CASSPGDRGSGYTF.

V and J are TRBV7-6 and TRBJ2-5; tentatively, D is TRBD2 (7 bases). Germline assignment: CDR1 SGHVS and CDR2 FNYEAQ. Trimming cost V 1 base and J 4 bases, with 22 bases left between them. There are 18 residues in the CDR3. DNA of the CDR3: TGTGCCAGCAGCTTAGAGGGGGGGGCAGCCCGCTGGACAGAGACCCAGTACTTC. Encoded protein: CASSLEGGAARWTETQYF.

The V gene is TRBV5-1, the J gene TRBJ2-7, with D tentatively TRBD1 (5 bases). The CDR3 spans 14 residues. The V end lost 0 bases, the J end lost 3 bases, and 10 bases lay between the germline ends. Germline V gene sequence: CDR1 SGHRS, CDR2 YFSETQ. The CDR3 DNA follows: TGCGCCAGCAGCTTGGACAGGAACAACTACGAGCAGTACTTC. Translating gives CASSLDRNNYEQYF. Combining the CDR3 with reference TRBV5-1 and TRBJ2-7 gives the whole variable domain KAGVTQTPRYLIKTRGQQVTLSCSPISGHRSVSWYQQTPGQGLQFLFEYFSETQRNKGNFPGRFSGRQFSNSRSEMNVSTLELGDSALYLCASSLDRNNYEQYFGPGTRLTVT.

V and J are TRBV2 and TRBJ2-7; D unclear. The V end lost 4 bases, the J end lost 3 bases, and 4 bases lay between the germline ends. The germline CDR1 and CDR2 sequences are SNHLY and FYNNEI. The CDR3 totals 11 residues. The CDR3 is CASSAVYEQYF. For the CDR3, the DNA is TGTGCCAGCAGTGCGGTCTACGAGCAGTACTTC.

CDR3 bases: TGTGCCAGCAGCGTATCCTCCGTATATGGCTACACCTTC. As protein: CASSVSSVYGYTF. The chain joins TRBV9 to TRBJ1-2; D not resolved. Trimming took off 1 base at V and 5 bases at J, with 9 bases between the two ends. Per germline, CDR1 SGDLS and CDR2 YYNGEE. The CDR3 runs 13 residues. The full variable domain, rest sourced from reference TRBV9 and TRBJ1-2, is DSGVTQTPKHLITATGQRVTLRCSPRSGDLSVYWYQQSLDQGLQFLIQYYNGEERAKGNILERFSAQQFPDLHSELNLSSLELGDSALYFCASSVSSVYGYTFGSGTRLTVV.

This rearrangement joins TRBV18 to TRBJ2-6; TRBD1 agrees at 7 bases. V lost 4 bases and J lost 0; bases outside the gene matches: 9. The V gene's germline CDR1 is KGHSH and CDR2 LQKENI. This CDR3 is 18 amino acids long. CDR3 bases: TGTGCCAGCTCACGTAACGACAGGGCGGGCTCTGGGGCCAACGTCCTGACTTTC. Protein sequence: CASSRNDRAGSGANVLTF. Full variable domain (missing parts from reference TRBV18 and TRBJ2-6): NAGVMQNPRHLVRRRGQEARLRCSPMKGHSHVYWYRQLPEEGLKFMVYLQKENIIDESGMPKERFSAEFPKEGPSILRIQQVVRGDSAAYFCASSRNDRAGSGANVLTFGAGSRLTVL.

The chain has TRBV30 and TRBJ1-5, with 8 bases that match TRBD1. This CDR3 has 15 amino acids. The J segment lost 3 bases and the V segment lost 3 bases, leaving 7 bases of the junction unmatched. The germline V gene encodes CDR1 GTSNPN and CDR2 SVGIG (reference sequence). The CDR3 loop reads CAWSFGTGVNQPQHF. As DNA, the CDR3 is TGTGCCTGGAGCTTCGGGACAGGCGTCAATCAGCCCCAGCATTTT.

This chain connects TRBV30 to TRBJ1-6; D not certain. Trimming pared 4 bases from V and 6 bases from J, leaving 13 bases between. The CDR3 has 14 residues. Germline V gene data show CDR1 as GTSNPN and CDR2 as SVGIG (reference sequence). CDR3 bases: TGTGCCTGGAATTCGGTTTCCGGTAATTCACCCCTCCACTTT. It specifies CAWNSVSGNSPLHF.